What follows are 12 T cell receptor beta chains derived from one specimen sequenced in a study of CXCR3-negative and CXCR3-positive naive CD8 T cells. Libraries of TRB cDNA were made by 5' RACE and carried UMIs. One entry per CDR3 protein, without DNA, is what TCRdb gives after re-calling the 5' RACE reads. Its listing shows more than 45,000 distinct CDR3 sequences. The specimen was memory CD8+ T cells from blood. These receptors came from a human donor in good health. Some clones in this sample may be carry-over from other donors' samples.

This chain joins TRBV20-1 and TRBJ2-7; lacking DNA, the TRBD1 call made by TCRdb goes unchecked. This CDR3 contains 14 residues. Germline CDR1 reads DFQATT; CDR2 reads SNEGSKA (reference sequence). CDR3 region: CSASGGLSDYEQYF.

The chain links TRBV27 to TRBJ1-2; TCRdb proposes TRBD1, but this gene call is untestable without DNA. Germline-derived CDR1 and CDR2 are MNHEY and SMNVEV (reference sequence). The CDR3 totals 13 residues. The CDR3 sequence: CASSLQGDYGYTF.

The CDR3 sequence: CASSLQGYPIEAFF. This chain links TRBV14 with TRBJ1-1; TCRdb's D gene call, TRBD1, goes unchecked for lack of DNA. The CDR3 consists of 14 residues. The germline V gene encodes CDR1 SGHDN and CDR2 FVKESK. Full variable domain (outside the CDR3, taken from reference TRBV14 and TRBJ1-1): EAGVTQFPSHSVIEKGQTVTLRCDPISGHDNLYWYRRVMGKEIKFLLHFVKESKQDESGMPNNRFLAERTGGTYSTLKVQPAELEDSGVYFCASSLQGYPIEAFFGQGTRLTVV.

CDR3 residues: CSVEVLRQSLRETQYF. The rearrangement uses TRBV29-1 and TRBJ2-5; TCRdb's assignment of TRBD2 cannot be checked, as there is no DNA. The germline V gene has CDR1 SQVTM and CDR2 ANQGSEA. The CDR3 is 16 amino acids.

This chain joins TRBV7-9 and TRBJ2-3. The CDR3 runs to 12 residues. Germline CDR1 reads SEHNR; CDR2 reads FQNEAQ (reference sequence). This CDR3 reads CASTIQRDTQYF.

This rearrangement joins TRBV18 to TRBJ1-2; no DNA is available, so the TRBD1 call from TCRdb remains unchecked. CDR1 is KGHSH and CDR2 is LQKENI in the germline V gene. The CDR3 length is 13 residues. The CDR3 spells CASSSVKGDGYTF.

J is TRBJ2-5 and V is TRBV11-2; without DNA, the TCRdb call of TRBD1 cannot be checked. CDR3 length: 15 residues. Germline CDR1 is SGHAT and CDR2 is FQNNGV. CDR3 loop: CASSSVGGHLGTQYF. Full variable domain (outside the CDR3, taken from reference TRBV11-2 and TRBJ2-5): EAGVAQSPRYKIIEKRQSVAFWCNPISGHATLYWYQQILGQGPKLLIQFQNNGVVDDSQLPKDRFSAERLKGVDSTLKIQPAKLEDSAVYLCASSSVGGHLGTQYFGPGTRLLVL.

This sequence joins TRBV23-1 and TRBJ2-7; TCRdb's D gene call, TRBD1, goes unchecked for lack of DNA. TRBV23-1 is given ORF status, its function remaining uncertain. The CDR3 spans 14 residues. The CDR3 protein is CASSQAGQGSEQYF.

The rearrangement links TRBV28 to TRBJ2-4; without DNA, the TCRdb call of TRBD1 cannot be checked. Per the germline V gene, CDR1 is MDHEN and CDR2 is SYDVKM. The CDR3 length is 13 residues. The CDR3 is CASSLDTGVAQYF.

V usage is TRBV7-6 and J usage is TRBJ2-1; no DNA is available, so the TRBD1 call from TCRdb remains unchecked. CDR3 size: 14 residues. CDR1 is SGHVS and CDR2 is FNYEAQ in the germline V gene. The CDR3 protein is CASSGQGYYNEQFF.

The chain recombines TRBV28 with TRBJ2-5; checking the TCRdb D call of TRBD1 is not possible without DNA. The CDR3 extends over 15 amino acids. Per germline, CDR1 MDHEN and CDR2 SYDVKM. This CDR3 is CASGTGLGLQETQYF.

This chain uses TRBV28 with TRBJ2-3; checking the TCRdb D call of TRBD1 is not possible without DNA. The CDR3 extends over 12 amino acids. Germline V gene lookup returns CDR1 MDHEN and CDR2 SYDVKM. This CDR3 reads CASSLVGRAQYF. Looking up the rest from reference TRBV28 and TRBJ2-3 gives the full variable domain: DVKVTQSSRYLVKRTGEKVFLECVQDMDHENMFWYRQDPGLGLRLIYFSYDVKMKEKGDIPEGYSVSREKKERFSLILESASTNQTSMYLCASSLVGRAQYFGPGTRLTVL.